Following are 28 T cell receptor beta chains from one sample sequenced in a study of blood T cell repertoires in COVID-19. Libraries were prepared by immunoSEQ multiplex PCR; TCRdb keeps only in-frame clonotypes and omits some of them. The sample yields 300,000 to 350,000 clones, 88% seen once. Material: peripheral blood. The source of these receptors is a woman in her twenties or thirties with COVID-19, enrolled during active disease.

This clone was counted only a few times. This sequence joins TRBV6-5 and TRBJ2-3; TRBD2 matches at 7 bases. V lost 7 bases to trimming and J lost 0 bases; unmatched junction nucleotides: 4. The CDR3 consists of 14 residues. Looked up from germline, CDR1 is MNHEY and CDR2 is SVGAGI. CDR3 DNA sequence: TGTGCCAGCATTACTAGCGCTAGCACAGATACGCAGTATTTT. Protein product: CASITSASTDTQYF.

The rearrangement uses TRBV7-9 and TRBJ2-5, with 9 nucleotides matching TRBD2. Germline lookup yields CDR1 SEHNR and CDR2 FQNEAQ (reference sequence). The length of the CDR3 is 16 residues. V shed 2 bases, J shed 4 bases, and the junction held 8 bases outside the gene matches. CDR3 residues: CASSLSLAGPGETQYF. CDR3 sequence (DNA): TGTGCCAGCAGCTTAAGTCTAGCGGGGCCAGGAGAGACCCAGTACTTC.

V usage is TRBV7-9 and J usage is TRBJ1-2, with TRBD1 identical over 8 bases. Trimming removed 5 bases from V and 4 bases from J; junction bases left unmatched: 3. This CDR3 has 13 amino acids. Germline values: CDR1 SEHNR, CDR2 FQNEAQ (reference sequence). The CDR3 loop is CASSTGGGYGYTF. The CDR3 nucleotides read TGTGCCAGCAGCACAGGGGGGGGCTATGGCTACACCTTC.

The genes are TRBV6-2 or TRBV6-3 and TRBJ1-1; D is unresolved. The V gene lost 1 base and the J gene lost 1 base, with 7 bases spanning the gap. CDR3 length: 14 amino acids. CDR1 and CDR2 from the germline V gene are MNHEY and SVGEGT. CDR3 sequence (DNA): TGTGCCAGCAGTTACTTAGAGGGGAACACTGAAGCTTTCTTT. It yields the protein CASSYLEGNTEAFF.

V is TRBV21-1 and J is TRBJ1-3; TRBD1, the table's D call, was not compared with the DNA. TRBV21-1 is an annotated pseudogene. The CDR3 covers 16 residues. The CDR3 loop reads CASSRFVARGGNTIYF. The CDR3 nucleotides read TGTGCCAGCAGCAGGTTCGTGGCAAGGGGGGGAAACACCATATATTTT.

Here the CDR3 DNA reads TGCAGTGCTAGTATAGGGGTGGGTGGATACGAGCAGTACTTC. It specifies CSASIGVGGYEQYF. J is TRBJ2-7 and V is TRBV20-1, with D tentatively TRBD1 (5 bases). Trimming left V 3 bases short and J 4 bases short, with 16 bases between. Germline CDR1 is DFQATT and CDR2 is SNEGSKA (reference sequence). This CDR3 has 14 residues.

This clone was counted once. In DNA form, the CDR3 reads TGTGCCAGCAGCCGACAGAACTATGGCTACACCTTC. Protein sequence: CASSRQNYGYTF. The chain uses TRBV3-1 (or the pseudogene TRBV3-2) and TRBJ1-2; possible D gene TRBD1, 5 bases. The CDR3 spans 12 residues. The germline CDR1 and CDR2 sequences are LGHDT and YNNKEL (reference sequence). V was cut by 4 bases and J by 2 bases, with 5 bases left in between.

The chain employs TRBV23-1 and TRBJ2-2; 11 positions match TRBD2. TRBV23-1 is an ORF, and what it does is uncertain. V was pared by 2 bases and J by 4 bases, with 3 bases of the junction left unmatched. The CDR3 loop spans 16 amino acids. Written as DNA, the CDR3 is TGCGCCAGCAGTCAACCCCTAGCGGGGGGCACCGGGGAGCTGTTTTTT. Translated, it gives CASSQPLAGGTGELFF.

The chain has TRBV27 and TRBJ1-2; 9 nucleotides line up with TRBD1. In germline, CDR1 is MNHEY, CDR2 SMNVEV (reference sequence). Germline trimming cut 8 bases from V and 0 bases from J; bases unmatched to any gene: 10. This CDR3 has 16 amino acids. CDR3 bases: TGTGCCAGCTCCACAGGGGGCGCAGAGGCTAACTATGGCTACACCTTC. Translated, it gives CASSTGGAEANYGYTF.

The V gene is TRBV5-6, the J gene TRBJ1-2; D possibly corresponds to TRBD1 (6 bases). CDR1 and CDR2 from the germline V gene are SGHDT and YYEEEE. V was cut by 4 bases and J by 4 bases, with 11 bases left in between. The CDR3 contains 13 residues. For the CDR3, the DNA is TGTGCCAGCAGCCTGGGGGGCGGCTATGGCTACACCTTC. Encoded protein: CASSLGGGYGYTF.

This clone appeared once. The chain combines TRBV5-1 with TRBJ2-7; D might be TRBD1 (6 bases). The ends were cut back, 1 base at V and 2 bases at J, with 13 bases in the middle. CDR1 and CDR2 from the germline V gene are SGHRS and YFSETQ. The CDR3 has 15 amino acids. CDR3 sequence reads: CASSLWAGVPYEQYF. In DNA, the CDR3 is TGCGCCAGCAGCTTGTGGGCAGGGGTACCCTACGAGCAGTACTTC.

This clone was observed a few times. The chain couples TRBV7-9 to TRBJ1-6, with 7 bases that match TRBD1. The V segment lost 5 bases and the J segment 7 bases; nucleotides outside the gene matches: 11. Germline loops: CDR1 SEHNR, CDR2 FQNEAQ (reference sequence). This CDR3 has 16 amino acids. The CDR3 here is CASSRGYQGENSPLHF. The CDR3 nucleotides read TGTGCCAGCAGCCGAGGATACCAGGGGGAAAATTCACCCCTCCACTTT.

V and J are TRBV9 and TRBJ1-3; weak D call: TRBD1 (6 bases). Trimming removed 0 bases from V and 8 bases from J, with 12 bases in between. Germline assignment: CDR1 SGDLS and CDR2 YYNGEE. The CDR3 contains 14 residues. The DNA for the CDR3 is TGTGCCAGCAGCGTAGGAAACAGGGCGGACACCATATATTTT. Amino acids: CASSVGNRADTIYF.

The rearrangement joins TRBV7-8 to TRBJ1-1; D is uncertain. Trimming took 1 base from V and 5 from J, leaving 8 bases between them. This CDR3 comprises 13 residues. Germline lookup yields CDR1 SGHVS and CDR2 FQNEAQ. The CDR3 DNA is TGTGCCAGCAGCTTAGGCGCGGCTACTGAAGCTTTCTTT. This gives the protein CASSLGAATEAFF. The full variable domain, completed using reference TRBV7-8 and TRBJ1-1, is GAGVSQSPRYKVAKRGQDVALRCDPISGHVSLFWYQQALGQGPEFLTYFQNEAQLDKSGLPSDRFFAERPEGSVSTLKIQRTQQEDSAVYLCASSLGAATEAFFGQGTRLTVV.

J is TRBJ2-3 and V is TRBV6-6; D remains ambiguous. Per the germline V gene, CDR1 is MNHNY and CDR2 is SVGAGI (reference sequence). Trimming shortened V by 1 base and J by 4 bases, and 12 bases separated the two germline ends. The CDR3 runs to 15 residues. The CDR3 DNA follows: TGTGCCAGCAGTTACTATTCCACGAGCCCAGATACGCAGTATTTT. Its translation is CASSYYSTSPDTQYF.

This CDR3 is CASSPRGSGGINEQFF. The CDR3 DNA reads TGTGCCAGTAGCCCTCGGGGTAGCGGGGGGATAAATGAGCAGTTCTTC. The rearrangement uses TRBV19 and TRBJ2-1; 10 nucleotides match TRBD2. CDR3 size: 16 residues. V dropped 6 bases and J dropped 7; count of bases not matched to a gene: 12. CDR1 and CDR2 from the germline V gene are LNHDA and SQIVND (reference sequence).

A word on this clone: This sample also contains other DNA sequences that code for the same CDR3. V usage is TRBV6-1 and J usage is TRBJ2-2; 7 positions agree with TRBD2. Germline CDR1 is MNHNS and CDR2 is SASEGT. V gave up 2 bases and J gave up 5 bases; unmatched junction bases: 2. CDR3 length: 14 residues. The CDR3 sequence is CASSEFGGTGELFF. The CDR3 DNA follows: TGTGCCAGCAGTGAATTCGGGGGGACCGGGGAGCTGTTTTTT.

The CDR3 sequence: CASSLEWGAADEQFF. In DNA form, the CDR3 reads TGTGCCAGCAGCTTGGAGTGGGGCGCGGCGGATGAGCAGTTCTTC. The gene calls are TRBV5-8 and TRBJ2-1, with D possibly TRBD1 on 5 matching bases. The V gene's germline CDR1 is SGHTS and CDR2 YDEGEE. The CDR3 is 15 residues long. Deletions cut 0 bases from V and 8 bases from J, with 15 bases between. The entire variable domain, with the rest obtained from reference TRBV5-8 and TRBJ2-1, is as follows: EAGVTQSPTHLIKTRGQQATLRCSPISGHTSVYWYQQALGLGLQFLLWYDEGEERNRGNFPPRFSGRQFPNYSSELNVNALELEDSALYLCASSLEWGAADEQFFGPGTRLTVL.

The chain couples TRBV10-1 to TRBJ2-5; 9 nucleotides match TRBD2. From germline, CDR1 is WNHNN and CDR2 SYGVQD (reference sequence). CDR3 length equals 16 residues. Losses at the gene ends were 3 bases for V and 6 bases for J; bases not matched to a gene: 11. CDR3 DNA: TGCGCCAGCAGTGACCCCCGGGGAGCGGGGGGTCAGACCCAGTACTTC. It encodes CASSDPRGAGGQTQYF.

This chain's CDR3 is CASSQVAGMNTEAFF. The DNA of the CDR3 is TGCGCCAGCAGCCAAGTTGCGGGCATGAACACTGAAGCTTTCTTT. This sequence joins TRBV4-3 and TRBJ1-1; D gene uncertain. The V and J ends lost 1 base and 0 bases respectively, with 9 bases between them. Per germline, CDR1 LGHNA and CDR2 YSLEER. The CDR3 spans 15 residues.

This chain links TRBV6-6 with TRBJ2-7, with D tentatively TRBD1 (6 bases). In germline, CDR1 is MNHNY, CDR2 SVGAGI (reference sequence). Trimming shortened V by 0 bases and J by 3 bases, and 12 bases separated the two germline ends. This CDR3 has 15 amino acids. CDR3 region: CASSYSPGQSYEQYV. In nucleotides, the CDR3 is TGTGCCAGCAGTTACTCACCCGGACAGAGCTACGAGCAGTACGTC.

This chain joins TRBV6-5 and TRBJ1-1; D is unresolved. Trimming took 0 bases from V and 4 from J, leaving 12 bases between them. CDR3 size: 15 residues. The germline V gene has CDR1 MNHEY and CDR2 SVGAGI. CDR3: CASSYSGIGSTEAFF. CDR3 coding DNA: TGTGCCAGCAGTTACTCTGGGATTGGGAGCACTGAAGCTTTCTTT.

The V and J genes are TRBV18 and TRBJ2-1; no firm D call. This CDR3 is 17 amino acids long. Germline CDR1 and CDR2: KGHSH and LQKENI. V lost 0 bases and J 0 bases, leaving 12 bases between the germline ends. For the CDR3, the DNA is TGTGCCAGCTCACCACCGATGGTCAGGCCCTCCTACAATGAGCAGTTCTTC. Protein: CASSPPMVRPSYNEQFF. The full variable domain, its missing parts supplied by reference TRBV18 and TRBJ2-1, is NAGVMQNPRHLVRRRGQEARLRCSPMKGHSHVYWYRQLPEEGLKFMVYLQKENIIDESGMPKERFSAEFPKEGPSILRIQQVVRGDSAAYFCASSPPMVRPSYNEQFFGPGTRLTVL.

The V and J genes are TRBV7-8 and TRBJ2-2; TRBD2 matches at 12 bases. J gave up 4 bases and V 11 bases, and 14 bases lay outside the gene matches. Germline CDR1 reads SGHVS; CDR2 reads FQNEAQ. The CDR3 length is 17 residues. The CDR3 sequence: CAGRDLAGGPTTGELFF. The CDR3 DNA is TGTGCCGGAAGAGATCTAGCGGGGGGGCCCACCACCGGGGAGCTGTTTTTT.

This clone showed up just once. V is TRBV7-6 and J is TRBJ2-3; TRBD2 agrees at 11 bases. V trimming: 5 bases; J trimming: 0 bases; junction bases outside the gene matches: 10. The CDR3 has 18 amino acids. Germline V gene data show CDR1 as SGHVS and CDR2 as FNYEAQ. The CDR3 loop is CASSNLAGGSTSTDTQYF. CDR3 DNA: TGTGCCAGCAGCAATCTAGCGGGGGGAAGTACAAGCACAGATACGCAGTATTTT.

CDR3 nucleotides: TGTGCCAGCAGTTACGGACAGAACCCTAACTATGGCTACACCTTC. Its protein product is CASSYGQNPNYGYTF. V and J are TRBV6-5 and TRBJ1-2; a weak D match, TRBD1 (6 bases). In germline, CDR1 is MNHEY, CDR2 SVGAGI. Deletions cut 2 bases from V and 0 bases from J, with 10 bases between. This CDR3 has 15 amino acids.

Here the CDR3 reads CASSSRDRGSYEQYV. The CDR3 DNA is TGTGCCAGCAGTTCCCGGGACAGGGGGTCCTACGAGCAGTACGTC. This rearrangement joins TRBV6-5 to TRBJ2-7, with 11 nucleotides matching TRBD1. V shed 4 bases and J 1 base; nucleotides not matched to a gene: 3. The CDR3 spans 15 residues. Germline CDR1 and CDR2: MNHEY and SVGAGI.

The V and J genes are TRBV30 and TRBJ1-2; 9 bases fit TRBD1. Germline V CDR1 and CDR2: GTSNPN, SVGIG (reference sequence). CDR3 size: 16 residues. Unmatched junction bases numbered 12, after V lost 3 bases and J lost 4 bases. The CDR3 DNA is TGTGCCTGGAGCCTTCCGGGACAGGGAAGGGGCTATGGCTACACCTTC. Translated, it gives CAWSLPGQGRGYGYTF. Full variable domain (remainder filled in from reference TRBV30 and TRBJ1-2): SQTIHQWPATLVQPVGSPLSLECTVEGTSNPNLYWYRQAAGRGLQLLFYSVGIGQISSEVPQNLSASRPQDRQFILSSKKLLLSDSGFYLCAWSLPGQGRGYGYTFGSGTRLTVV.